Following are 28 T cell receptor beta chains from one sample sequenced in a study of OX40 agonist ivuxolimab in advanced cancers. The repertoire was sequenced with immunoSEQ multiplex PCR; TCRdb's copy has only in-frame clones and lacks some. Among 40,000 to 50,000 clones listed, 85% were seen once. Sequencing was performed on CD4+ or CD8+ T cells sorted from blood, taken in a trial of the OX40 agonist ivuxolimab. Receptors originate from an adult with an advanced solid tumor such as melanoma, head and neck, liver or kidney cancer.

This clone appeared a few times. The chain joins TRBV18 to TRBJ2-5; D is possibly TRBD1 (5 bases). The germline CDR1 and CDR2 sequences are KGHSH and LQKENI. CDR3 length equals 14 residues. V shed 2 bases and J shed 4 bases, with 11 bases lying between them. The DNA of the CDR3 is TGTGCCAGCTCACCAGTGGGGCAGGGAGAGACCCAGTACTTC. This codes for CASSPVGQGETQYF.

This clone was counted only a few times. The chain's CDR3 is CAISEPTSGRGPSTDTQYF. In DNA form, the CDR3 reads TGTGCCATCAGTGAGCCAACTAGCGGGAGGGGCCCTAGCACAGATACGCAGTATTTT. The rearrangement joins TRBV10-3 to TRBJ2-3, with 13 bases identical to TRBD2. The CDR3 has 19 amino acids. J lost 0 bases, V lost 2 bases, and 8 bases had no gene match. Germline CDR1 reads ENHRY; CDR2 reads SYGVKD.

V usage is TRBV27 and J usage is TRBJ2-1; 9 bases line up with TRBD1. The CDR3 totals 13 residues. The V gene's germline CDR1 is MNHEY and CDR2 SMNVEV (reference sequence). After removal of 6 bases from V and 7 bases from J, the junction contained 4 bases not matched to a gene. The CDR3 region is CASRGTGRNEQFF. In nucleotides, the CDR3 is TGTGCCAGCAGGGGGACAGGGAGGAATGAGCAGTTCTTC.

This rearrangement joins TRBV4-1 to TRBJ2-7, with 9 bases identical to TRBD1. The CDR3 runs to 15 residues. V dropped 6 bases and J dropped 0; count of bases not matched to a gene: 6. Germline CDR1 MGHRA, CDR2 YSYEKL. The CDR3 DNA sequence: TGCGCCAGCAGAAAACAGGGGGCGGACTCCTACGAGCAGTACTTC. This sequence encodes CASRKQGADSYEQYF.

The chain combines TRBV11-3 with TRBJ2-1, with 16 bases identical to TRBD2. Losses at the gene ends were 4 bases for V and 5 bases for J; bases not matched to a gene: 11. Germline lookup yields CDR1 SGHNT and CDR2 YENEEA. The CDR3 covers 19 residues. The CDR3 loop reads CASSSPGTSGRVSHNEQFF. The CDR3 DNA follows: TGTGCCAGCAGCTCCCCAGGGACTAGCGGGAGGGTAAGTCACAATGAGCAGTTCTTC.

The chain combines TRBV5-6 with TRBJ1-6; a weak D match, TRBD1 (5 bases). From germline, CDR1 is SGHDT and CDR2 YYEEEE. The germline V and J ends were trimmed by 0 bases and 7 bases, with 11 bases remaining between them. The CDR3 is 15 amino acids. CDR3 in DNA: TGTGCCAGCAGCTTGGGGGACCCCGGGAATTCACCCCTCCACTTT. This sequence encodes CASSLGDPGNSPLHF. The full variable domain, in which reference TRBV5-6 and TRBJ1-6 provide the parts outside the CDR3, is DAGVTQSPTHLIKTRGQQVTLRCSPKSGHDTVSWYQQALGQGPQFIFQYYEEEERQRGNFPDRFSGHQFPNYSSELNVNALLLGDSALYLCASSLGDPGNSPLHFGNGTRLTVT.

The V gene is TRBV19, the J gene TRBJ2-1, with TRBD2 matching over 15 bases. CDR1 is LNHDA and CDR2 is SQIVND in the germline V gene (reference sequence). Germline trimming cut 3 bases from V and 9 bases from J; bases unmatched to any gene: 3. The CDR3 runs 15 residues. The CDR3 DNA follows: TGTGCCAGTAGTATGGGACTAGCGGGAGGAGGTGAGCAGTTCTTC. Encoded protein: CASSMGLAGGGEQFF.

The chain joins TRBV6-4 to TRBJ2-1, with TRBD2 matching over 8 bases. Losses at the gene ends were 6 bases for V and 5 bases for J; bases not matched to a gene: 9. Germline V gene sequence: CDR1 MRHNA, CDR2 SNTAGT. The CDR3 contains 15 residues. CDR3 DNA sequence: TGTGCCAGCAGACCCCCGGGACTAGGAAACAATGAGCAGTTCTTC. Translated, it gives CASRPPGLGNNEQFF.

CDR3 DNA: TGTGCCAGCAGTACCCGACTAAACAATGAGCAGTTCTTC. This translates into CASSTRLNNEQFF. V gene TRBV27 combines with J gene TRBJ2-1, with D possibly TRBD2 on 5 matching bases. The CDR3 consists of 13 residues. CDR1 is MNHEY, CDR2 SMNVEV, per germline (reference sequence). Between the trimmed V and J ends, which lost 5 bases and 5 bases, there was a span of 10 bases.

J is TRBJ2-7 and V is TRBV11-3, with 7 positions matching TRBD1. Trimming removed 0 bases from V and 2 bases from J; junction bases left unmatched: 1. There are 14 residues in the CDR3. Per germline, CDR1 SGHNT and CDR2 YENEEA. CDR3 DNA: TGTGCCAGCAGCTTAGACGGGACAGCCTACGAGCAGTACTTC. This codes for CASSLDGTAYEQYF.

A few counts support this clone. This rearrangement joins TRBV10-2 to TRBJ1-3; TRBD1 aligns across 7 bases. Trimming removed 7 bases from V and 4 bases from J; junction bases left unmatched: 1. Germline V gives CDR1 WSHSY, CDR2 SAAADI. The CDR3 length is 12 residues. The CDR3 reads CASKDRGNTIYF. DNA for the CDR3: TGCGCCAGCAAGGACAGGGGAAACACCATATATTTT.

The chain has TRBV28 and TRBJ1-5; the D is unclear. The length of the CDR3 is 10 residues. V gave up 6 bases and J gave up 6 bases, with 3 bases separating them. The V gene's germline CDR1 is MDHEN and CDR2 SYDVKM. The CDR3 protein is CASRSQPQHF. The CDR3 DNA reads TGTGCCAGCAGGAGTCAGCCCCAGCATTTT. Variable domain in full (rest from reference TRBV28 and TRBJ1-5): DVKVTQSSRYLVKRTGEKVFLECVQDMDHENMFWYRQDPGLGLRLIYFSYDVKMKEKGDIPEGYSVSREKKERFSLILESASTNQTSMYLCASRSQPQHFGDGTRLSIL.

This clone was recorded only once. The V call is TRBV5-3, the J call TRBJ1-1; D not certain. TRBV5-3 is an ORF; its function is uncertain. V was clipped by 6 bases and J by 1 base, with 13 bases between them. This CDR3 spans 14 amino acids. The CDR3 nucleotides are TGTGCCAGAACCCCCCGGGTGAGGAACACTGAAGCTTTCTTT. Translating gives CARTPRVRNTEAFF.

CDR3 sequence: CASSFARQGVTGTIYF. As DNA, the CDR3 is TGTGCCAGCAGCTTTGCTCGACAGGGAGTCACGGGCACCATATATTTT. The chain is built from TRBV7-2 and TRBJ1-3, with 7 nucleotides matching TRBD1. The V gene's germline CDR1 is SGHTA and CDR2 FQGNSA. There are 16 residues in the CDR3. V trimming: 3 bases; J trimming: 9 bases; junction bases outside the gene matches: 14.

V gene TRBV11-2 combines with J gene TRBJ2-7; 8 bases agree with TRBD1. Trimming removed 2 bases from V and 5 bases from J; junction bases left unmatched: 5. The CDR3 is 14 amino acids. Germline CDR1 SGHAT, CDR2 FQNNGV. The CDR3 DNA reads TGTGCCAGCAGCTTACTGACAGGGGAAAACGAGCAGTACTTC. The encoded protein is CASSLLTGENEQYF.

The DNA of the CDR3 is TGTGCCAGCAGTTTCCTGGGCACGGGAGGGCCCCAAAATGAGCAGTTCTTC. Its protein product is CASSFLGTGGPQNEQFF. The chain combines TRBV27 with TRBJ2-1; 8 nucleotides agree with TRBD2. The CDR3 runs to 17 residues. Looked up from germline, CDR1 is MNHEY and CDR2 is SMNVEV (reference sequence). The junction had 14 bases not matched to a gene; V was cut back by 3 bases and J by 7 bases.

The genes are TRBV18 and TRBJ2-1, with 7 bases that match TRBD2. The CDR3 contains 14 residues. CDR1 KGHSH and CDR2 LQKENI come from the germline V gene. The V segment lost 9 bases and the J segment 8 bases; nucleotides outside the gene matches: 13. The chain's CDR3 is CASYWASGGHEQFF. CDR3 DNA sequence: TGTGCCAGTTATTGGGCTAGCGGAGGCCATGAGCAGTTCTTC.

The chain recombines TRBV5-4 with TRBJ2-3; D is possibly TRBD1 (6 bases). The CDR3 is 16 residues long. Germline CDR1 is SGHNT and CDR2 is YYREEE (reference sequence). The germline V and J ends were trimmed by 3 bases and 0 bases, with 14 bases remaining between them. DNA for the CDR3: TGTGCCAGCAGCTCAGAGTACAGGGCTAGCACAGATACGCAGTATTTT. Protein: CASSSEYRASTDTQYF.

This clone has just a few counts. Other DNA sequences in this sample translate to the same CDR3. The chain is built from TRBV27 and TRBJ1-1; 8 bases are shared with TRBD1. The CDR3 has 14 residues. V gave up 5 bases and J gave up 4 bases; unmatched junction bases: 6. Germline V gene data show CDR1 as MNHEY and CDR2 as SMNVEV (reference sequence). CDR3 sequence reads: CASSPQGVGTEAFF. The CDR3 DNA reads as TGTGCCAGCAGTCCACAGGGGGTGGGCACTGAAGCTTTCTTT.

This chain links TRBV7-2 with TRBJ2-3, with unresolved D. This CDR3 has 13 amino acids. CDR1 is SGHTA, CDR2 FQGNSA, per germline. V was shortened by 3 bases and J by 2 bases, with 6 bases between the two germline ends. For the CDR3, the DNA is TGTGCCAGCAGCTTCTACATCACAGATACGCAGTATTTT. Translating gives CASSFYITDTQYF. The entire variable domain, with the rest obtained from reference TRBV7-2 and TRBJ2-3, is as follows: GAGVSQSPSNKVTEKGKDVELRCDPISGHTALYWYRQSLGQGLEFLIYFQGNSAPDKSGLPSDRFSAERTGGSVSTLTIQRTQQEDSAVYLCASSFYITDTQYFGPGTRLTVL.

The CDR3 DNA reads TGCGCCAGCAGCCAAGATTTAGGGCCCACACAGGGGGGCAAAAACATTCAGTACTTC. Translating it yields CASSQDLGPTQGGKNIQYF. The rearrangement links TRBV4-3 to TRBJ2-4, with 8 positions matching TRBD1. The CDR3 totals 19 residues. Germline values: CDR1 LGHNA, CDR2 YSLEER. The J segment lost 3 bases and the V segment lost 0 bases, leaving 13 bases of the junction unmatched.

V gene TRBV7-2 combines with J gene TRBJ2-5, with D unresolved. V was clipped by 2 bases and J by 1 base, with 11 bases between them. This CDR3 has 15 amino acids. Germline V gene sequence: CDR1 SGHTA, CDR2 FQGNSA. CDR3 sequence reads: CASSLWRRAQETQYF. The CDR3 DNA follows: TGTGCCAGCAGCTTATGGCGTAGGGCCCAAGAGACCCAGTACTTC.

V gene TRBV27 combines with J gene TRBJ1-5; D is ambiguous. This CDR3 is built from 15 residues. The V end lost 3 bases, the J end lost 1 base, and 10 bases lay between the germline ends. CDR1 MNHEY and CDR2 SMNVEV come from the germline V gene (reference sequence). The CDR3 coding sequence is TGTGCCAGCAGTTTTGCCATGGGGAGCAATCAGCCCCAGCATTTT. It yields the protein CASSFAMGSNQPQHF.

In this sample, this clone turned up a few times. This sequence joins TRBV29-1 and TRBJ1-3; the D is unclear. The length of the CDR3 is 13 residues. The V end lost 6 bases, the J end lost 0 bases, and 9 bases lay between the germline ends. Germline CDR1 SQVTM, CDR2 ANQGSEA. CDR3 protein: CSVARNSGNTIYF. The CDR3 nucleotides read TGCAGCGTAGCGAGGAACTCTGGAAACACCATATATTTT.

The chain is built from TRBV7-9 and TRBJ2-5; D unclear. Germline loops: CDR1 SEHNR, CDR2 FQNEAQ (reference sequence). CDR3 length: 13 amino acids. Trimming left V 1 base short and J 3 bases short, with 6 bases between. The CDR3 bases are TGTGCCAGCAGCTTAGGGGCAGAAGAGACCCAGTACTTC. This codes for CASSLGAEETQYF.

Points on this clone: The junction departs from germline at one end; a sequencing error may be responsible. The J gene is TRBJ2-1, the V gene TRBV27; TRBD2 agrees at 14 bases. This CDR3 spans 15 amino acids. CDR1 is MNHEY, CDR2 SMNVEV, per germline (reference sequence). CDR3 residues: CASSSRLAGGNEQLF. The CDR3 region has the DNA TGTGCCAGCAGTTCCAGACTAGCGGGAGGGAATGAGCAGCTCTTC.

Concerning this clone: An end of the junction does not agree with germline; a read error may underlie this. The chain has TRBV18 and TRBJ2-2; D is unclear. The length of the CDR3 is 16 residues. The V gene's germline CDR1 is KGHSH and CDR2 LQKENI. DNA of the CDR3: TGTGCCAGCTCACCACTGGCGAAGAAGGCCACCGGGCAGCTGTTTTTT. This codes for CASSPLAKKATGQLFF.

V and J are TRBV23-1 and TRBJ1-5; no firm D call. TRBV23-1 has ORF status, its function being uncertain. Trimming took off 0 bases at V and 7 bases at J, with 13 bases between the two ends. The CDR3 sequence is 15 residues long. The CDR3: CASSQSATAGQPQHF. In DNA form, the CDR3 reads TGCGCCAGCAGTCAATCAGCAACGGCCGGGCAGCCCCAGCATTTT.